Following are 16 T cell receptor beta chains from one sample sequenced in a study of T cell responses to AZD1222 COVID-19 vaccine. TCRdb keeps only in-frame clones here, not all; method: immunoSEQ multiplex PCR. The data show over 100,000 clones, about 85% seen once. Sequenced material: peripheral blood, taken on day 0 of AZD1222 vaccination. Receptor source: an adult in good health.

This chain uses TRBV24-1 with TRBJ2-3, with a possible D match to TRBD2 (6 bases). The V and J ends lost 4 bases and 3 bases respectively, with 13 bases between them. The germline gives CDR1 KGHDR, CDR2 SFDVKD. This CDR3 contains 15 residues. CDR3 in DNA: TGTGCCACCAGTGAGGGGCGGGATTGGACAGATACGCAGTATTTT. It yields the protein CATSEGRDWTDTQYF.

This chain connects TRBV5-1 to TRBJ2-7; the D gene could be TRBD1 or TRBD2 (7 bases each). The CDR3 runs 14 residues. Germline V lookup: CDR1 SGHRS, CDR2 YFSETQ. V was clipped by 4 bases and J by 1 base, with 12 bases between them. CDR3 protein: CASSRGDRSYEQYF. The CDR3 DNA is TGCGCCAGCAGCCGGGGGGACAGATCCTACGAGCAGTACTTC.

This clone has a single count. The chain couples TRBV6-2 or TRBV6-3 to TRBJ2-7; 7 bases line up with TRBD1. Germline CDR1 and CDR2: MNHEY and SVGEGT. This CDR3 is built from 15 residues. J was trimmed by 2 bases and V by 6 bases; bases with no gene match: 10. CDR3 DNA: TGTGCCAGCAGCCGATCGACAGGGTGGGCCTACGAGCAGTACTTC. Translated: CASSRSTGWAYEQYF.

The DNA for the CDR3 is TGTGCCAGCAGACAGGAGAACTATGGCTACACCTTC. Translation: CASRQENYGYTF. The V and J genes are TRBV28 and TRBJ1-2, with D possibly matching TRBD1 (5 bases). CDR3 length equals 12 residues. The V and J ends lost 6 bases and 2 bases respectively, with 7 bases between them. Per germline, CDR1 MDHEN and CDR2 SYDVKM.

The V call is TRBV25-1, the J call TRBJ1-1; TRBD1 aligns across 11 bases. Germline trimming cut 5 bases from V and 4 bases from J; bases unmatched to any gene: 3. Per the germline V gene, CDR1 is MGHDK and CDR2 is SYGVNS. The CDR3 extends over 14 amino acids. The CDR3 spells CASSPGTGGTEAFF. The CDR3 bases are TGTGCCAGCAGTCCCGGGACAGGGGGCACTGAAGCTTTCTTT. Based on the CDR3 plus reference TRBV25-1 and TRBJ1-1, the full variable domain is EADIYQTPRYLVIGTGKKITLECSQTMGHDKMYWYQQDPGMELHLIHYSYGVNSTEKGDLSSESTVSRIRTEHFPLTLESARPSHTSQYLCASSPGTGGTEAFFGQGTRLTVV.

The CDR3 reads CASSQDRTGGIGELFF. The DNA for the CDR3 is TGTGCCAGCAGCCAGGACCGGACAGGGGGCATCGGGGAGCTGTTTTTT. The chain is built from TRBV14 and TRBJ2-2; 11 nucleotides agree with TRBD1. Germline V gene sequence: CDR1 SGHDN, CDR2 FVKESK. Unmatched junction bases numbered 7, after V lost 3 bases and J lost 7 bases. The CDR3 sequence is 16 residues long. The full variable domain, with the rest looked up from reference TRBV14 and TRBJ2-2, is EAGVTQFPSHSVIEKGQTVTLRCDPISGHDNLYWYRRVMGKEIKFLLHFVKESKQDESGMPNNRFLAERTGGTYSTLKVQPAELEDSGVYFCASSQDRTGGIGELFFGEGSRLTVL.

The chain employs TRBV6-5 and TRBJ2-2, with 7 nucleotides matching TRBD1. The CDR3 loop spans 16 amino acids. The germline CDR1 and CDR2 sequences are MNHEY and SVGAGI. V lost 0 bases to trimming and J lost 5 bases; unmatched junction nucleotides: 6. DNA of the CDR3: TGTGCCAGCAGTTACTCGAGTCCAGGGGGTACCGGGGAGCTGTTTTTT. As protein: CASSYSSPGGTGELFF.

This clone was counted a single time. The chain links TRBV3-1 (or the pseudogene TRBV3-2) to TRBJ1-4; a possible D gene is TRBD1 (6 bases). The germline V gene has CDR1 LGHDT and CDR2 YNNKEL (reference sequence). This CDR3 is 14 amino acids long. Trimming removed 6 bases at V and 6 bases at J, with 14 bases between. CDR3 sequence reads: CASSLRGTDEKLFF. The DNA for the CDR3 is TGTGCCAGCAGTCTCAGGGGAACGGATGAAAAACTGTTTTTT.

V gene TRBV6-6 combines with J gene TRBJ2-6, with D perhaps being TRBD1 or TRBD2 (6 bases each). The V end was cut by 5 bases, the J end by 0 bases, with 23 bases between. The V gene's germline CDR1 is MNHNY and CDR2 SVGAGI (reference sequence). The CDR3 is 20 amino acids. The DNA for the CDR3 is TGTGCCAGCAGTCCCCCGGGGGCAGGCCTCACCAGCTCTGGGGCCAACGTCCTGACTTTC. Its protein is CASSPPGAGLTSSGANVLTF.

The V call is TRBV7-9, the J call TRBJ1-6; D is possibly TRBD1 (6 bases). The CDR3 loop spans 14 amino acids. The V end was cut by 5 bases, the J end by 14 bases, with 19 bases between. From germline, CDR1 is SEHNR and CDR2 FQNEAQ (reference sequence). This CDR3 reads CASSPRGRIRALHF. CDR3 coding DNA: TGTGCCAGCAGCCCCAGGGGTCGTATCAGGGCCCTCCACTTT.

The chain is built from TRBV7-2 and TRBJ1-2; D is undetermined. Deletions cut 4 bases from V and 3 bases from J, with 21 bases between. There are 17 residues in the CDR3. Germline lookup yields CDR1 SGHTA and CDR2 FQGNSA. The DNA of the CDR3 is TGTGCCAGCAGCTCCTCTCCCCCCCGCCCCGGGGACTATGGCTACACCTTC. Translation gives CASSSSPPRPGDYGYTF.

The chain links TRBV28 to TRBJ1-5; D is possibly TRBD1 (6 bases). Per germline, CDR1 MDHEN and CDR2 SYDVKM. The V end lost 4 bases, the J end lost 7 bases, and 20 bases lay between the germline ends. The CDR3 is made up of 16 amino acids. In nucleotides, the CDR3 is TGTGCCAGCAGTTCGCCCCGGGGGGGACAAAAACAGCCCCAGCATTTT. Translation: CASSSPRGGQKQPQHF.

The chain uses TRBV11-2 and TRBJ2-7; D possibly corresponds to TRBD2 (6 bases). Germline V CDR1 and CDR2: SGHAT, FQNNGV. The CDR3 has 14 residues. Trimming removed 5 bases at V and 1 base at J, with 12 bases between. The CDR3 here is CASSPHAGSYEQYF. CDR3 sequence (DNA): TGTGCCAGCAGCCCCCACGCGGGATCCTACGAGCAGTACTTC.

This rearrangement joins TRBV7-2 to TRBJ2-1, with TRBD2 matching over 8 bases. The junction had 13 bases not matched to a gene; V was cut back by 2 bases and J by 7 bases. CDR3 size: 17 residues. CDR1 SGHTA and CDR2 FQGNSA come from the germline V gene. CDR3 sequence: CASSLTAAGEGRNEQFF. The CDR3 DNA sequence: TGTGCCAGCAGCTTAACGGCAGCGGGAGAAGGGAGGAATGAGCAGTTCTTC.

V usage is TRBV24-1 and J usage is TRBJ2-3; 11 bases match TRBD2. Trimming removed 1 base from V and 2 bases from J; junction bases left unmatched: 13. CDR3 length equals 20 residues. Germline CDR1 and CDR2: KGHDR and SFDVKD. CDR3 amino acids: CATSDLRGPGTSGNTDTQYF. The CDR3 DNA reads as TGTGCCACCAGTGATTTAAGGGGGCCGGGGACTAGCGGTAACACAGATACGCAGTATTTT.

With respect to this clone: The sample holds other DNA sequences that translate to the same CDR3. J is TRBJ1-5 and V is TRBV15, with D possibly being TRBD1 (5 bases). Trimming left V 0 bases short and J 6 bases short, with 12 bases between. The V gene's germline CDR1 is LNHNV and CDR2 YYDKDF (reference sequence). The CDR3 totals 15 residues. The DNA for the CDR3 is TGTGCCACCAGCAGAGAGGGGCAGGGTGTTCAGCCCCAGCATTTT. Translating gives CATSREGQGVQPQHF.